The T cell receptor beta chain under discussion was sequenced for a study of TIL therapy for anti-PD-1-resistant metastatic lung cancer. Study information: Tumors had a median PD-L1 proportion score of approximately 5.5%. Tumors carried a median roughly 1.5 non-synonymous mutations per megabase. Study-level findings and limits: This highly selected cohort may not generalize to typical lung cancer patients.

This was the immunoSEQ v3 assay. The protocol was immunoSEQ multiplex PCR, while the TCRdb copy is restricted to in-frame clones and leaves out a portion. The sample yields about 19,000 clones, 60% to 80% seen once. As for time point: pre-treatment sample, taken before nivolumab and TIL therapy. On this clone itself: Its target is not known.

This sequence originates from a person aged 25 to 85 with non-small cell lung cancer. Sequences were derived from blood, sampled at baseline.

The CDR3 DNA is TGTGCCAGCAGTCGGACTAGCGGGAGAGGTGAGCAGTTCTTC. It yields the protein CASSRTSGRGEQFF. The chain recombines TRBV28 with TRBJ2-1; 13 nucleotides match TRBD2. Germline V lookup: CDR1 MDHEN, CDR2 SYDVKM. The CDR3 has 14 amino acids. V shed 5 bases and J 9 bases; nucleotides not matched to a gene: 4. Looking up the rest from reference TRBV28 and TRBJ2-1 gives the full variable domain: DVKVTQSSRYLVKRTGEKVFLECVQDMDHENMFWYRQDPGLGLRLIYFSYDVKMKEKGDIPEGYSVSREKKERFSLILESASTNQTSMYLCASSRTSGRGEQFFGPGTRLTVL.